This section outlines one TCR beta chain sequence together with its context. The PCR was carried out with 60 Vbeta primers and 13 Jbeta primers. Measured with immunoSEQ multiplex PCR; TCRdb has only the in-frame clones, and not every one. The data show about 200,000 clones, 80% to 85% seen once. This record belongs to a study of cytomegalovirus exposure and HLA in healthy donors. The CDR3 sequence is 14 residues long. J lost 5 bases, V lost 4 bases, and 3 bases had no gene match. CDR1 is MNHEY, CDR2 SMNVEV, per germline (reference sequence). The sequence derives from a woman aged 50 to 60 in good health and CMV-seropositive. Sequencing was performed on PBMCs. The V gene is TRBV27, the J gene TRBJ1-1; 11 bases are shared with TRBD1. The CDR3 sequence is CASSSDRGLTEAFF. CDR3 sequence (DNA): TGTGCCAGCAGTTCGGACAGGGGGCTTACTGAAGCTTTCTTT.